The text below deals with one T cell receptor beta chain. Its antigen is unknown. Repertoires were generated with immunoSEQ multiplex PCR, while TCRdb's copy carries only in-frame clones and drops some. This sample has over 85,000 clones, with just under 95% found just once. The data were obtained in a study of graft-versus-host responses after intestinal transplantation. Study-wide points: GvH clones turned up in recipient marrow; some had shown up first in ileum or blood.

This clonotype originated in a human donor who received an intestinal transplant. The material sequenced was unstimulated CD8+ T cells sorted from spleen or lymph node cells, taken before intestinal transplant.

This CDR3 reads CSVGDSHRDTQYF. The CDR3 coding sequence is TGCAGCGTTGGAGACTCCCATCGGGATACGCAGTATTTT. V gene TRBV29-1 combines with J gene TRBJ2-3; no clear D. Trimming cost V 4 bases and J 6 bases, with 14 bases left between them. The germline V gene encodes CDR1 SQVTM and CDR2 ANQGSEA. This CDR3 is built from 13 residues.